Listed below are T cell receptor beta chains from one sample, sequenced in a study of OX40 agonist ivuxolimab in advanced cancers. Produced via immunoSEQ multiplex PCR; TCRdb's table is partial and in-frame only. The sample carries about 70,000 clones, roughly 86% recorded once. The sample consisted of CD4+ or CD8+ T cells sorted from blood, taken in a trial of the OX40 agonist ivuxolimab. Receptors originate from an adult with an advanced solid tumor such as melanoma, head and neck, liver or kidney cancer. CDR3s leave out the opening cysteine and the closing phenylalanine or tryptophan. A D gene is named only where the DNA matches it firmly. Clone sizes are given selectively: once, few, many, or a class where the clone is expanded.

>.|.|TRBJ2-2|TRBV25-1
ASSGINTGELF
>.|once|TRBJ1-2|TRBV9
ASSAEATANYGYT
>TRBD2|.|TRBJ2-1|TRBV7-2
ASSSLPRQRGYNEQF
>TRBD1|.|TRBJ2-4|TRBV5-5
ASSVKTGENIQY
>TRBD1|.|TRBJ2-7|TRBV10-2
ASSGQGAVEQY
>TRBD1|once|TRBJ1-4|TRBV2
ASRTGPPEKLF
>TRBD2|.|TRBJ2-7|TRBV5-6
ASSLGWGESGSRHEQY
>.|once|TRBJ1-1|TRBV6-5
ASSESVNTEAF
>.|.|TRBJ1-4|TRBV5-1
ASSLYGGLEEKLF
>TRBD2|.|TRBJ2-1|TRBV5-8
ASSLQGLASYNEQF
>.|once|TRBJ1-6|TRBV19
ASSSEGSSYNSPLH
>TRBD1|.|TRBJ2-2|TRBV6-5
ASRVGQRVGELF
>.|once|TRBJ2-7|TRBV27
ASSSPQLLSYEQY
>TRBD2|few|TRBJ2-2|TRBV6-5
ASRVSGSNTGELF
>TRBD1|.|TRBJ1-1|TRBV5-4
ASSAARDRGGNTEAF
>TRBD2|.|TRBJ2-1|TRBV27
ASSLAGLVPQGGEQF
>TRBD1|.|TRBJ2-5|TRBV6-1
ASSAGDRNQETQY
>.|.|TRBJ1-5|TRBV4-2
ASSQVRTGQPSNQPQH
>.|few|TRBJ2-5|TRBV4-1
ASSQNPPETQY
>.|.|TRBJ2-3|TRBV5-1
ASSLQDISDTQY
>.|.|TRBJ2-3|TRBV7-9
ASSFGHTDTQY
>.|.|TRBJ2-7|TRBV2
ASKSISYEQY
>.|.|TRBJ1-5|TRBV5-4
ASSSNRVSQPQH
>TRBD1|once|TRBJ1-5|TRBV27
ASSLRGQGALNSNQPQH
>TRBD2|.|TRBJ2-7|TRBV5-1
ASSLHRLTSGSSYEQY
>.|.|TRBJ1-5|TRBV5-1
ASRRLPGSNQPQH
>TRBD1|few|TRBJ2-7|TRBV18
ASSPGTGGFEQY
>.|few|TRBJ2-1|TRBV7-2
ASSSNTGSSYNEQF
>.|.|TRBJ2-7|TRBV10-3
AISASLPSYEQY
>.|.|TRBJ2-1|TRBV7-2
ASSSQGRGNEQF
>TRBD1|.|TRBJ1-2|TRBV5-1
ASSLAGLGTGDGYT
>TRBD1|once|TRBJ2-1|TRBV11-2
ASSLRGQGVYNEQF
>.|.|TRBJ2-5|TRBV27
ASSPWGQETQY
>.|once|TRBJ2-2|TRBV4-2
ASSQGLWENTGELF
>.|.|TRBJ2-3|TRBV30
AWGAEGHTDTQY
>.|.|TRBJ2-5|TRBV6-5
ASSPGQKETQY
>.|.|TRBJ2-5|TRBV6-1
ASSSAGTQETQY
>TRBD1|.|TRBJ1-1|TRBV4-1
ASSRLQGVNTEAF
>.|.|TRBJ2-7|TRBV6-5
ASSYSGTTRSEQY
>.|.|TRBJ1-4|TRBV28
ASSPPGGGNEKLF
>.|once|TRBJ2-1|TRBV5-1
ASSSRQTESYNEQF
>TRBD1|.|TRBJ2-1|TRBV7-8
ASSFGTGTYNEQF
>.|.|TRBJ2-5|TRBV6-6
ASSYGPHQETQY
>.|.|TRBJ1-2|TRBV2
ASKDWTET
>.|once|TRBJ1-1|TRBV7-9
ASRAIGVGGTEAF
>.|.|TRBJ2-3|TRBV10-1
ASSESSSGADTQY
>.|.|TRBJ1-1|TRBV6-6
ASNKVLGGNTEAF
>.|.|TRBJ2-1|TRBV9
ASSVDRGSAYNEQF
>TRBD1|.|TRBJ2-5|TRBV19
ASADRGGRETQY
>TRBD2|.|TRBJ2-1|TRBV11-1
ASSSGLAVNNEQF
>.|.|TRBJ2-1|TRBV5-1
ASSLEAGQEQF
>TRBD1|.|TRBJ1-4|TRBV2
ASSSNRDRDGKLF
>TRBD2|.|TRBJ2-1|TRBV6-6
ASARRESYNEQF
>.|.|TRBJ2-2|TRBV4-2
ASSQATAYTGELF
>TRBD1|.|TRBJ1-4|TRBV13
ASSYNFFGTGDEKLF
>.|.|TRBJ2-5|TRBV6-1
ASSDGGTPGTQY
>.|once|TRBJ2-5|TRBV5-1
ASSFQGVETQY